This T cell receptor (beta chain) was profiled in a study of response to subunit inactivated influenza vaccine. Each CDR3 protein is one row after TCRdb ran MiXCR on the RT-PCR reads. The data contain around 520,000 distinct CDR3 sequences, less than 30% of them singletons. Study-level findings and limits: The authors suggested that every seasonal influenza vaccination recruits few new T cells.

This clonotype was counted between two and nine times. Its antigen is not identified. CDR3 length equals 19 residues. In germline, CDR1 is SGHAT, CDR2 FQNNGV. Trimming pared 3 bases from V and 0 bases from J, leaving 22 bases between. Sequencing was performed on CD4+ T cells sorted from PBMCs, taken roughly 5 days after vaccination. This chain joins TRBV11-2 and TRBJ2-3, with D tentatively TRBD2 (6 bases). This receptor was obtained from a man aged 45-65 years who received an inactivated influenza vaccine. CDR3 residues: CASSFKIWDFKTSTDTQYF. The CDR3 DNA reads as TGTGCCAGCAGCTTCAAAATTTGGGACTTTAAAACTAGCACAGATACGCAGTATTTT.